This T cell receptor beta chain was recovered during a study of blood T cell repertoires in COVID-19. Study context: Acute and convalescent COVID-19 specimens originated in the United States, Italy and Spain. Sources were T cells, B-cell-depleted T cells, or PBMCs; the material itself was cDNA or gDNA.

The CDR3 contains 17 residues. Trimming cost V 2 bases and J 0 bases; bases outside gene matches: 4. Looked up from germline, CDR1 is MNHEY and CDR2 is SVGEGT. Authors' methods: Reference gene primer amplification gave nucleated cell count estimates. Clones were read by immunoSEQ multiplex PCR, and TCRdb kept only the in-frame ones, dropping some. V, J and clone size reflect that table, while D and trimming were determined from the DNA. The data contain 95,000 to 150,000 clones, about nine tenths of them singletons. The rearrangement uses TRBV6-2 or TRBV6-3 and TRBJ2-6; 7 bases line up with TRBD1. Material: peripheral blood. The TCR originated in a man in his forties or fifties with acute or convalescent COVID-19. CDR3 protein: CASSYPGQFSGANVLTF. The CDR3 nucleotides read TGTGCCAGCAGTTACCCGGGACAGTTCTCTGGGGCCAACGTCCTGACTTTC.